This T cell receptor beta chain was sequenced in a study of spatial heterogeneity in lung cancer. Study at large: Unique TCR and UMI combinations averaged more than ten appearances each in raw reads.

Each CDR3 protein is one row after TCRdb ran MiXCR on the 5' RACE reads. The data show about 82,000 distinct CDR3 sequences, roughly an eighth seen once. Time point denoted: sample taken at primary tumor resection. The study sequenced unsorted whole RNA from tumor, nontumor lung or frozen PBMC. CDR3 length: 16 amino acids. CDR1 is LNHDA, CDR2 SQIVND, per germline (reference sequence). Unmatched junction bases numbered 5, after V lost 3 bases and J lost 4 bases. This clonotype appeared a few times. The receptor was derived from a male donor with early-stage non-small cell lung cancer. V usage is TRBV19 and J usage is TRBJ2-2, with 10 nucleotides matching TRBD1. Sequenced material: PBMCs, taken at surgery. This CDR3 reads CASSIGWTGGTGELFF. The CDR3 DNA reads as TGTGCCAGTAGTATTGGTTGGACAGGGGGCACCGGGGAGCTGTTTTTT.